A selection of T cell receptor beta chains follows, all from one sample in a study of beta chain features in type 1 diabetes. The method was immunoSEQ multiplex PCR; TCRdb's version includes in-frame clones alone and lacks a portion of them. The sample comprises a few hundred thousand clones, 30% of which are singletons, and roughly 0.066% rests with the top ten. The sample was naive CD4+ T cells from blood. The receptors were sampled from a man in his late teens or twenties in good health. Each CDR3 is given with its conserved first and last residue. D genes are given only for firm matches. Size tells how often a clone was seen (once, few, many) or the class of an expanded clone, and some rows leave it out.

TRBJ2-7 - 13 TRBV7-9 - CASSVLGSYEQYF TGTGCCAGCAGCGTCCTCGGGTCCTACGAGCAGTACTTC
TRBJ2-1 - 15 TRBV5-1 - CASSLAVSSYNEQFF TGCGCCAGCAGCTTGGCCGTGAGCTCCTACAATGAGCAGTTCTTC
TRBJ2-3 few 12 TRBV29-1 - CSVDSGTDTQYF TGCAGCGTTGACTCAGGGACAGATACGCAGTATTTT
TRBJ2-3 - 13 TRBV10-3 - CAITNSGSDTQYF TGTGCCATCACCAATAGCGGATCAGATACGCAGTATTTT
TRBJ2-7 - 15 TRBV9 - CASSVLGATQNEQYF TGTGCCAGCAGCGTTCTCGGGGCGACACAAAACGAGCAGTACTTC
TRBJ2-2 - 12 TRBV5-1 - CASSLDTGELFF TGCGCCAGCAGCTTGGACACCGGGGAGCTGTTTTTT
TRBJ1-2 - 12 TRBV29-1 - CSVSHPNYGYTF TGCAGCGTTTCTCATCCTAACTATGGCTACACCTTC
TRBJ1-5 few 13 TRBV30 TRBD1 CAWRDRSNQPQHF TGTGCCTGGAGGGACAGGAGCAATCAGCCCCAGCATTTT
TRBJ1-5 few 13 TRBV30 - CAWSQGGNQPQHF TGTGCCTGGAGTCAGGGCGGCAATCAGCCCCAGCATTTT
TRBJ2-7 few 13 TRBV7-8 - CASSWAQRYEQYF TGTGCCAGCAGCTGGGCCCAGCGCTACGAGCAGTACTTC
TRBJ2-3 few 14 TRBV7-9 - CASSLAGTTDTQYF TGTGCCAGCAGCTTAGCGGGCACCACAGATACGCAGTATTTT
TRBJ2-1 - 16 TRBV9 - CASSVGQTRENNEQFF TGTGCCAGCAGCGTTGGCCAGACACGGGAAAACAATGAGCAGTTCTTC
TRBJ2-2 - 16 TRBV5-4 - CASSLDGTTNTGELFF TGTGCCAGCAGCTTGGACGGCACTACGAACACCGGGGAGCTGTTTTTT
TRBJ2-1 - 13 TRBV29-1 TRBD2 CSALAGGPYEQFF TGCAGCGCCCTAGCGGGAGGGCCCTATGAGCAGTTCTTC
TRBJ2-3 once 15 TRBV30 - CAWTTLRGRTDTQYF TGTGCCTGGACCACACTTAGAGGCCGCACAGATACGCAGTATTTT
TRBJ2-7 - 14 TRBV13 TRBD1 CASTNQQGLHEQYF TGTGCCAGCACCAATCAACAGGGGCTCCACGAGCAGTACTTC
TRBJ2-1 few 12 TRBV29-1 - CSVEPDRLGRFF TGCAGCGTTGAACCCGACAGGTTAGGACGGTTCTTC
TRBJ2-5 - 15 TRBV10-3 - CAISESRGPQETQYF TGTGCCATCAGTGAGTCTCGGGGACCCCAAGAGACCCAGTACTTC
TRBJ2-7 - 17 TRBV9 - CASSPGDSLQLSYEQYF TGTGCCAGCAGCCCCGGGGACTCGCTGCAACTCTCCTACGAGCAGTACTTC
TRBJ2-6 - 18 TRBV7-9 TRBD2 CASSLVTSGSSGANVLTF TGTGCCAGCAGCTTAGTTACTAGCGGGAGTTCGGGGGCCAACGTCCTGACTTTC
TRBJ2-1 - 14 TRBV29-1 - CSVVIEDSYNEQFF TGCAGCGTTGTGATAGAGGACTCCTACAATGAGCAGTTCTTC
TRBJ2-4 few 13 TRBV30 - CAWSEGVGNIQYF TGTGCCTGGAGTGAGGGGGTCGGGAACATTCAGTACTTC
TRBJ2-2 few 12 TRBV30 - CAWRRGSGELFF TGTGCCTGGAGACGTGGTTCCGGGGAGCTGTTTTTT
TRBJ1-1 few 17 TRBV7-9 TRBD1 CASSFTGGAVLPTEAFF TGTGCCAGCAGCTTCACAGGGGGCGCAGTACTTCCCACTGAAGCTTTCTTT
TRBJ2-2 - 17 TRBV9 TRBD2 CASSVTSGSSNTGELFF TGTGCCAGCAGCGTCACTAGCGGGAGCAGTAACACCGGGGAGCTGTTTTTT
TRBJ2-1 few 15 TRBV5-6 - CASSFSEATYNEQFF TGTGCCAGCAGCTTCTCGGAGGCAACTTACAATGAGCAGTTCTTC
TRBJ2-7 - 14 TRBV6-1 - CASSGAGGFYEQYF TGTGCCAGCAGTGGTGCTGGGGGGTTCTACGAGCAGTACTTC
TRBJ2-1 few 15 TRBV4-2 TRBD2 CASSQVSSGHNEQFF TGTGCCAGCAGCCAAGTTTCTAGCGGTCACAATGAGCAGTTCTTC
TRBJ1-1 - 12 TRBV30 - CAWISLNTEAFF TGTGCCTGGATAAGTCTGAACACTGAAGCTTTCTTT
TRBJ2-7 once 13 TRBV7-9 - CASSFKGFDEQYF TGTGCCAGCAGCTTCAAAGGGTTCGACGAGCAGTACTTC
TRBJ2-5 few 13 TRBV30 - CAWSNVGRETQYF TGTGCCTGGAGTAACGTGGGACGAGAGACCCAGTACTTC
TRBJ1-2 - 14 TRBV5-4 - CASSPDGNSGGYTF TGTGCCAGCAGCCCCGACGGAAACTCCGGGGGCTACACCTTC
TRBJ1-5 - 15 TRBV10-3 - CAISKAQVSGQPQHF TGTGCCATCAGTAAGGCGCAGGTCAGCGGTCAGCCCCAGCATTTT
TRBJ2-5 few 13 TRBV30 - CAWSVTGIGTQYF TGTGCCTGGAGTGTAACAGGGATCGGGACCCAGTACTTC
TRBJ2-7 few 15 TRBV5-1 TRBD2 CASSEGLAGGYEQYF TGCGCCAGCAGCGAGGGACTAGCGGGAGGCTACGAGCAGTACTTC
TRBJ2-1 - 14 TRBV30 - CAWSPPGPRPWEFF TGTGCCTGGAGTCCTCCGGGTCCTCGTCCCTGGGAGTTCTTC
TRBJ2-7 - 15 TRBV29-1 - CSVEDKHQSSYEQYF TGCAGCGTTGAAGATAAACATCAGAGCTCCTACGAGCAGTACTTC
TRBJ2-2 - 15 TRBV5-1 - CASSLGLVATGELFF TGCGCCAGCAGCTTGGGGCTAGTTGCCACCGGGGAGCTGTTTTTT
TRBJ2-7 once 16 TRBV15 TRBD2 CATSRDVRREEVEQYF TGTGCCACCAGCAGAGATGTGAGGCGGGAGGAGGTCGAGCAGTACTTC
TRBJ2-7 - 14 TRBV5-1 TRBD1 CASSLQGASYEQYF TGCGCCAGCAGCTTGCAGGGGGCCTCCTACGAGCAGTACTTC
TRBJ2-5 - 12 TRBV6-6 - CASSYLFETQYF TGTGCCAGCAGTTACCTCTTCGAGACCCAGTACTTC